Listed below are T cell receptor beta chains from one sample, sequenced in a study of CD8+CD57+ T cells in acquired aplastic anemia. TCRdb passed the reads through MiXCR, listing each CDR3 protein once. This table holds some 200,000 distinct CDR3 sequences, around 32% found once. The sequenced sample was sorted CD4+, CD8+, or CD8+CD57+ T cells (not recorded which) from PBMCs. The receptor set was obtained from a human donor in good health, serving as a control. Both conserved end residues are part of each CDR3. D genes are given only for firm matches. The size entry is marked missing in some rows and otherwise reads once, few, many or a size class.

v_call: TRBV29-1
clone_size: .
d_call: TRBD1
j_call: TRBJ1-2
cdr3_aa: CSVFNTGTADGYTF
cdr3_nt: TGCAGCGTTTTTAACACCGGGACAGCGGATGGCTACACCTTC

v_call: TRBV7-3
clone_size: many
d_call: .
j_call: TRBJ1-2
cdr3_aa: CASSFGPNGVGYTF
cdr3_nt: TGTGCCAGCAGCTTTGGGCCTAACGGGGTTGGCTACACCTTC

v_call: TRBV25-1
clone_size: once
d_call: TRBD2
j_call: TRBJ2-3
cdr3_aa: CASSDSSGASTDTQYF
cdr3_nt: TGTGCCAGCAGTGATAGTAGCGGGGCGAGCACAGATACGCAGTATTTT

v_call: TRBV5-1
clone_size: many
d_call: .
j_call: TRBJ1-1
cdr3_aa: CASSLGQTNTEAFF
cdr3_nt: TGCGCCAGCAGCTTAGGACAAACGAACACTGAAGCTTTCTTT

v_call: TRBV13
clone_size: .
d_call: .
j_call: TRBJ1-1
cdr3_aa: CASSSSGANTEAFF
cdr3_nt: TGTGCCAGCAGCTCCTCGGGGGCCAACACTGAAGCTTTCTTT

v_call: TRBV7-2
clone_size: many
d_call: .
j_call: TRBJ2-1
cdr3_aa: CASSPAGGTMYNEQFF
cdr3_nt: TGTGCCAGCAGCCCAGCTGGGGGGACGATGTACAATGAGCAGTTCTTC

v_call: TRBV7-6
clone_size: many
d_call: TRBD2
j_call: TRBJ2-7
cdr3_aa: CASSLSAGTSTYEQYF
cdr3_nt: TGTGCCAGCAGCTTGTCCGCCGGGACTAGCACGTACGAGCAGTACTTC

v_call: TRBV6-1
clone_size: many
d_call: .
j_call: TRBJ2-7
cdr3_aa: CASSTIQGKPYF
cdr3_nt: TGTGCCAGCAGTACGATACAGGGAAAACCGTACTTC

v_call: TRBV2
clone_size: few
d_call: .
j_call: TRBJ2-5
cdr3_aa: CASSYGQYQEIQYF
cdr3_nt: TGTGCCAGCAGTTACGGACAGTATCAAGAGATCCAGTACTTC

v_call: TRBV2
clone_size: .
d_call: .
j_call: TRBJ1-5
cdr3_aa: CASSVDGDGGNQPQHF
cdr3_nt: TGTGCCAGCAGTGTAGATGGGGACGGGGGAAATCAGCCCCAGCATTTT

v_call: TRBV25-1
clone_size: once
d_call: TRBD1
j_call: TRBJ1-1
cdr3_aa: CASSSGTGAWEAFF
cdr3_nt: TGTGCCAGCAGCTCAGGGACAGGGGCTTGGGAAGCTTTCTTT

v_call: TRBV2
clone_size: few
d_call: TRBD1
j_call: TRBJ2-2
cdr3_aa: CASRGTGDGELFF
cdr3_nt: TGTGCCAGCAGAGGGACAGGGGATGGGGAGCTGTTTTTT

v_call: TRBV20-1
clone_size: many
d_call: .
j_call: TRBJ1-2
cdr3_aa: CSARDQLDSIHGYTF
cdr3_nt: TGCAGTGCTAGAGATCAGTTGGACAGTATCCATGGCTACACCTTC

v_call: TRBV20-1
clone_size: many
d_call: .
j_call: TRBJ1-2
cdr3_aa: CSARDPKSPEGYGYTF
cdr3_nt: TGCAGTGCTAGAGACCCTAAGAGTCCGGAGGGCTATGGCTACACCTTC

v_call: TRBV2
clone_size: .
d_call: .
j_call: TRBJ2-7
cdr3_aa: CASMWEGGQPYEQYF
cdr3_nt: TGTGCCAGCATGTGGGAGGGGGGACAGCCCTACGAGCAGTACTTC

v_call: TRBV15
clone_size: .
d_call: .
j_call: TRBJ1-3
cdr3_aa: CATSVAGRDTIYF
cdr3_nt: TGTGCCACCAGCGTGGCAGGCAGAGACACCATATATTTT

v_call: TRBV6-1
clone_size: many
d_call: .
j_call: TRBJ2-7
cdr3_aa: CASRRGSSYEQYF
cdr3_nt: TGTGCCAGCAGGAGGGGGAGCTCCTACGAGCAGTACTTC

v_call: TRBV7-8
clone_size: .
d_call: .
j_call: TRBJ2-7
cdr3_aa: CASSSAAYEQYF
cdr3_nt: TGTGCCAGCAGCTCGGCGGCGTACGAGCAGTACTTC

v_call: TRBV2
clone_size: many
d_call: .
j_call: TRBJ1-1
cdr3_aa: CASNRENTEAFF
cdr3_nt: TGTGCCAGCAACAGGGAGAACACTGAAGCTTTCTTT

v_call: TRBV25-1
clone_size: .
d_call: TRBD2
j_call: TRBJ2-5
cdr3_aa: CASSRRTSGGRETQYF
cdr3_nt: TGTGCCAGCAGTAGGCGGACTAGCGGGGGTCGAGAGACCCAGTACTTC

v_call: TRBV25-1
clone_size: few
d_call: .
j_call: TRBJ2-2
cdr3_aa: CASSAGSDTGELFF
cdr3_nt: TGTGCCAGCAGTGCCGGGAGTGACACCGGGGAGCTGTTTTTT

v_call: TRBV20-1
clone_size: .
d_call: TRBD1
j_call: TRBJ1-1
cdr3_aa: CSARAGQPNTEAFF
cdr3_nt: TGCAGTGCTAGGGCGGGACAGCCGAACACTGAAGCTTTCTTT

v_call: TRBV20-1
clone_size: many
d_call: .
j_call: TRBJ2-7
cdr3_aa: CSARDGSRHEQYF
cdr3_nt: TGCAGTGCTAGAGATGGTTCACGCCACGAGCAGTACTTC

v_call: TRBV20-1
clone_size: few
d_call: .
j_call: TRBJ2-3
cdr3_aa: CSARSLARGFGADTQYF
cdr3_nt: TGCAGTGCTAGGTCCCTAGCCAGGGGTTTCGGGGCAGATACGCAGTATTTT

v_call: TRBV15
clone_size: many
d_call: .
j_call: TRBJ2-5
cdr3_aa: CATSRSRSRQETQYF
cdr3_nt: TGTGCCACCAGCAGGTCCCGGTCTAGACAAGAGACCCAGTACTTC

v_call: TRBV19
clone_size: once
d_call: TRBD1
j_call: TRBJ1-2
cdr3_aa: CASSGQGRQWDGYTF
cdr3_nt: TGTGCCAGTAGCGGACAGGGACGTCAGTGGGATGGCTACACCTTC

v_call: TRBV2
clone_size: many
d_call: TRBD1
j_call: TRBJ1-2
cdr3_aa: CASSLLTGGVGYGYTF
cdr3_nt: TGTGCCAGCAGCCTACTAACAGGGGGCGTCGGCTATGGCTACACCTTC

v_call: TRBV15
clone_size: .
d_call: .
j_call: TRBJ2-7
cdr3_aa: CATSRVPRGGQYF
cdr3_nt: TGTGCCACCAGCCGAGTCCCTAGGGGCGGGCAGTACTTC

v_call: TRBV12-3/TRBV12-4
clone_size: many
d_call: .
j_call: TRBJ1-2
cdr3_aa: CASRADSYGYTF
cdr3_nt: TGTGCCAGCAGGGCGGACAGCTATGGCTACACCTTC

v_call: TRBV20-1
clone_size: .
d_call: TRBD2
j_call: TRBJ2-3
cdr3_aa: CSANSGRADTQYF
cdr3_nt: TGCAGTGCTAACAGCGGGAGGGCAGATACGCAGTATTTT

v_call: TRBV10-1
clone_size: .
d_call: .
j_call: TRBJ1-2
cdr3_aa: CASSEKEGNGYTF
cdr3_nt: TGCGCCAGCAGTGAGAAGGAGGGAAATGGCTACACCTTC

v_call: TRBV20-1
clone_size: few
d_call: TRBD2
j_call: TRBJ2-3
cdr3_aa: CSSLGEREGQDTQYF
cdr3_nt: TGCAGTTCCCTAGGAGAGCGGGAGGGCCAAGATACGCAGTATTTT

v_call: TRBV10-3
clone_size: .
d_call: .
j_call: TRBJ1-1
cdr3_aa: CATLSSSTNPGRTDTEAFF
cdr3_nt: TGTGCCACTCTCTCCAGCAGCACGAATCCGGGACGTACGGACACTGAAGCTTTCTTT

v_call: TRBV4-2
clone_size: .
d_call: TRBD2
j_call: TRBJ2-7
cdr3_aa: CASSPSGTSGRPYERYF
cdr3_nt: TGTGCCAGCAGCCCTTCGGGGACTAGCGGGAGACCCTACGAGCGGTACTTC

v_call: TRBV2
clone_size: .
d_call: TRBD2
j_call: TRBJ2-5
cdr3_aa: CASSRLGLSGETQYF
cdr3_nt: TGTGCCAGCTCCCGACTGGGACTATCGGGAGAGACCCAGTACTTC

v_call: TRBV2
clone_size: .
d_call: TRBD1
j_call: TRBJ2-7
cdr3_aa: CASSRTGGYYEQYF
cdr3_nt: TGTGCCAGCTCCCGGACAGGGGGCTACTACGAGCAGTACTTC

v_call: TRBV11-2
clone_size: .
d_call: .
j_call: TRBJ1-6
cdr3_aa: CASSLDVGRVSSLFHF
cdr3_nt: TGTGCCAGCAGCTTAGATGTGGGGAGAGTCAGTTCACTCTTCCACTTT

v_call: TRBV10-3
clone_size: .
d_call: .
j_call: TRBJ2-3
cdr3_aa: CASSKEEARLYEQYF
cdr3_nt: TGCGCCAGCAGTAAGGAGGAGGCACGTCTTTACGAGCAGTATTTT

v_call: TRBV6-1
clone_size: many
d_call: .
j_call: TRBJ1-5
cdr3_aa: CASSKDGGNQPQHF
cdr3_nt: TGTGCCAGCAGTAAGGACGGAGGCAATCAGCCCCAGCATTTT

v_call: TRBV7-8
clone_size: once
d_call: TRBD1
j_call: TRBJ1-1
cdr3_aa: CASSRDRGPTEAFF
cdr3_nt: TGTGCCAGCAGCCGAGACAGGGGGCCCACTGAAGCTTTCTTT

v_call: TRBV10-1
clone_size: .
d_call: .
j_call: TRBJ2-1
cdr3_aa: CASSERVSYNEQFF
cdr3_nt: TGCGCCAGCAGTGAGCGGGTCTCCTACAATGAGCAGTTCTTC

v_call: TRBV15
clone_size: .
d_call: TRBD2
j_call: TRBJ2-5
cdr3_aa: CATSSLSYPGRAGETQYF
cdr3_nt: TGTGCCACCAGCAGTTTATCGTATCCCGGGAGGGCCGGGGAGACCCAGTACTTC

v_call: TRBV7-8
clone_size: many
d_call: .
j_call: TRBJ1-2
cdr3_aa: CASSRRGGHLDYGYTF
cdr3_nt: TGTGCCAGCAGCCGCCGCGGGGGCCACCTTGACTATGGCTACACCTTC

v_call: TRBV12-3/TRBV12-4
clone_size: many
d_call: .
j_call: TRBJ1-2
cdr3_aa: CASSRRGANYGYTF
cdr3_nt: TGTGCCAGCAGTCGACGGGGGGCTAACTATGGCTACACCTTC

v_call: TRBV2
clone_size: many
d_call: .
j_call: TRBJ1-1
cdr3_aa: CASGGDTEAFF
cdr3_nt: TGTGCCAGCGGGGGGGACACTGAAGCTTTCTTT

v_call: TRBV30
clone_size: .
d_call: .
j_call: TRBJ1-2
cdr3_aa: CAWSFRDRPYGYTF
cdr3_nt: TGTGCCTGGAGTTTTAGAGACAGACCCTATGGCTACACCTTC

v_call: TRBV4-1
clone_size: .
d_call: .
j_call: TRBJ1-4
cdr3_aa: CASSLGGLEKLLF
cdr3_nt: TGCGCCAGCAGCCTGGGGGGACTTGAAAAACTGCTTTTT

v_call: TRBV2
clone_size: .
d_call: .
j_call: TRBJ1-2
cdr3_aa: CASSELKSSRGYTF
cdr3_nt: TGTGCCAGCAGTGAACTGAAGAGCTCCCGTGGCTACACCTTC

v_call: TRBV24-1
clone_size: many
d_call: .
j_call: TRBJ1-6
cdr3_aa: CATTTPPIGGSPLHF
cdr3_nt: TGTGCCACCACTACCCCCCCTATCGGCGGTTCACCCCTCCACTTT

v_call: TRBV5-1
clone_size: .
d_call: .
j_call: TRBJ2-7
cdr3_aa: CASSLPSTYEQYF
cdr3_nt: TGCGCCAGCAGCTTGCCGTCTACCTACGAGCAGTACTTC

v_call: TRBV19
clone_size: many
d_call: .
j_call: TRBJ1-4
cdr3_aa: CASSIGTDNEKLFF
cdr3_nt: TGTGCCAGTAGCATAGGGACGGATAATGAAAAACTGTTTTTT

v_call: TRBV9
clone_size: many
d_call: TRBD1
j_call: TRBJ1-2
cdr3_aa: CASSVVRTGDGYTF
cdr3_nt: TGTGCCAGCAGCGTAGTGCGGACAGGGGATGGCTACACCTTC